This T cell receptor (beta chain) was profiled in a study of CXCR3-negative and CXCR3-positive naive CD8 T cells. Study conclusions and caveats: Whereas both naive subsets had comparably high diversity, memory CD8+ cells had much lower diversity.

With respect to this clonotype: Its antigen is still unknown.

Looked up from germline, CDR1 is SGHDN and CDR2 is FVKESK. The CDR3 extends over 15 amino acids. Cells classed as naive CD8+ T cells were CD45RO-CCR7+CD27+CD95-. The TRB cDNA libraries were prepared by 5' RACE with UMI labels. TCRdb re-called the 5' RACE reads; one entry per CDR3 protein, DNA not given. This sample contains 20,000 to 30,000 distinct CDR3 sequences. The receptor's source is a human donor in good health. Some clones in this sample may be carry-over from other donors' samples. Specimen: naive CXCR3- CD8+ T cells from blood. The sample's subset: CD45RO-CCR7+CD27+CD95- naive CD8+ T cells lacking CXCR3 (TNR3-). This chain joins TRBV14 and TRBJ1-6; absent DNA, TCRdb's TRBD1 call cannot be checked. The chain's CDR3 is CASSQDRWDNSPLHF.